The rows below give T cell receptor beta chains drawn from one sample of a study of beta chain features in type 1 diabetes. Method: immunoSEQ multiplex PCR; TCRdb's copy keeps in-frame clones and lacks some. The profile shows hundreds of thousands of clones, roughly 16% of them singletons. The specimen was naive CD4+ T cells from blood. These TCRs come from a woman between 18 and 29 years old in good health. The CDR3 runs from the conserved cysteine through the conserved F or W. The D gene is left open where the match is weak. Clone sizes are given selectively: once, few, many, or a class where the clone is expanded.

V gene,clone size,D gene,J gene,CDR3 protein,CDR3 DNA
TRBV7-2,few,.,TRBJ1-1,CASSLVLGNTEAFF,TGTGCCAGCAGCTTAGTATTGGGGAACACTGAAGCTTTCTTT
TRBV19,.,TRBD2,TRBJ2-6,CASSIGGGSGANVLTF,TGTGCCAGTAGTATCGGCGGGGGCTCTGGGGCCAACGTCCTGACTTTC
TRBV5-4,.,.,TRBJ2-7,CASSRDNYEQYF,TGTGCCAGCAGCCGGGACAACTACGAGCAGTACTTC
TRBV18,few,.,TRBJ1-4,CASCRGGDEKLFF,TGTGCCAGCTGCCGGGGCGGGGATGAAAAACTGTTTTTT
TRBV27,.,.,TRBJ2-3,CASSSYFAGRDTQYF,TGTGCCAGCAGTTCCTACTTCGCGGGAAGAGATACGCAGTATTTT
TRBV20-1,.,.,TRBJ2-7,CSAKRGGEQYF,TGCAGTGCTAAGAGGGGGGGCGAGCAGTACTTC
TRBV5-6,.,.,TRBJ2-5,CASSLRGTTQETQYF,TGTGCCAGCAGCTTGAGGGGGACTACCCAAGAGACCCAGTACTTC
TRBV18,.,TRBD1,TRBJ2-7,CASSRRQGPSYEQYF,TGTGCCAGCTCACGACGACAGGGGCCGTCCTACGAGCAGTACTTC
TRBV11-1,few,TRBD1,TRBJ1-1,CASRKQGSTEAFF,TGTGCCAGCAGAAAACAGGGGAGCACTGAAGCTTTCTTT
TRBV9,few,.,TRBJ2-1,CASSVVGLNNEQFF,TGTGCCAGCAGCGTAGTTGGACTAAACAATGAGCAGTTCTTC
TRBV18,few,.,TRBJ1-1,CASEAAGTNTEAFF,TGTGCCAGCGAGGCGGCAGGGACGAACACTGAAGCTTTCTTT
TRBV28,few,TRBD2,TRBJ2-7,CASTWGGTYEQYF,TGTGCCAGCACCTGGGGGGGAACCTACGAGCAGTACTTC
TRBV18,few,.,TRBJ2-7,CASSTEYRTYEQYF,TGTGCCAGCTCTACCGAATACAGGACTTACGAGCAGTACTTC
TRBV28,.,.,TRBJ2-3,CASSRSGPTDTQYF,TGTGCCAGCAGTCGGAGCGGGCCCACAGATACGCAGTATTTT
TRBV5-1,.,.,TRBJ2-1,CASSLRASGQSEAQFF,TGCGCCAGCAGCTTGCGGGCCTCGGGGCAGTCAGAGGCGCAGTTCTTC
TRBV2,few,.,TRBJ2-1,CASSDGYNEQFF,TGTGCCAGCAGTGACGGTTACAATGAGCAGTTCTTC
TRBV19,.,.,TRBJ1-5,CASSMRQGALSGNQPQHF,TGTGCCAGTAGTATGAGGCAGGGTGCTCTCTCCGGCAATCAGCCCCAGCATTTT
TRBV6-6,.,TRBD1,TRBJ1-5,CASSTGDQPQHF,TGTGCCAGCAGCACAGGGGATCAGCCCCAGCATTTT
TRBV6-5,.,TRBD1,TRBJ2-1,CASSYRTGGTGNEQFF,TGTGCCAGCAGTTATCGGACAGGGGGCACGGGTAATGAGCAGTTCTTC
TRBV11-2,.,TRBD1,TRBJ2-7,CASSDRGSLGGEQYF,TGTGCCAGCAGCGACAGGGGCAGCCTCGGGGGCGAGCAGTACTTC
TRBV19,.,.,TRBJ2-2,CACRTARAGELFF,TGTGCCTGTAGGACAGCCCGAGCCGGGGAGCTGTTTTTT
TRBV7-2,few,TRBD2,TRBJ2-1,CASSPSPGLAGNNEQFF,TGTGCCAGCAGCCCTAGCCCGGGACTAGCGGGGAACAATGAGCAGTTCTTC
TRBV4-1,.,.,TRBJ2-7,CASSQRNDHF,TGCGCCAGCAGCCAAAGGAATGATCACTTC
TRBV25-1,few,.,TRBJ1-2,CASSETRVSGGYTF,TGTGCCAGCAGTGAAACCCGGGTAAGCGGCGGCTACACCTTC
TRBV5-1,few,.,TRBJ2-1,CASSLAGRYVNEQFF,TGCGCCAGCAGCTTGGCTGGCAGGTACGTCAATGAGCAGTTCTTC
TRBV6-6,.,.,TRBJ1-2,CASSSQGNYGYTF,TGTGCCAGCAGTTCGCAGGGGAACTATGGCTACACCTTC
TRBV7-2,.,.,TRBJ1-1,CASSRFGAEDSEAFF,TGTGCCAGCAGCCGCTTCGGGGCGGAGGACTCTGAAGCTTTCTTT
TRBV18,.,TRBD1,TRBJ2-7,CASSFITGVSSYEQYF,TGTGCCAGCTCATTCATAACAGGGGTTTCATCCTACGAGCAGTACTTC